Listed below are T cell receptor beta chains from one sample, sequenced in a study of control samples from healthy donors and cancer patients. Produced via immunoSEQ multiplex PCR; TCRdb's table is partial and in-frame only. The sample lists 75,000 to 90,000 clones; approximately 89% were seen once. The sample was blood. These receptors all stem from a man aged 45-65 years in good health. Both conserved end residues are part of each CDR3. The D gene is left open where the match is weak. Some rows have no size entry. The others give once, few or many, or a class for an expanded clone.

TGCGCCAGCAGCTTGGAATCGGGGACGCATTCACCCCTCCACTTT,CASSLESGTHSPLHF,TRBJ1-6,-,once,TRBV5-1
TGTGCCAGCAGTGAGCAGGCCGGGGATACGCAGTATTTT,CASSEQAGDTQYF,TRBJ2-3,-,-,TRBV6-4
TGTGCCACCAGCCTTGGACCAGGGACACCTTATGGCTACACCTTC,CATSLGPGTPYGYTF,TRBJ1-2,-,-,TRBV15
TGTGCCAGCAGCTTATCTTCCGGGACAGGGGTAACAGATACGCAGTATTTT,CASSLSSGTGVTDTQYF,TRBJ2-3,TRBD1,-,TRBV7-8
TGTGCCTGGAGTGGCGGCAGACTCTTGAATGAGCAGTTCTTC,CAWSGGRLLNEQFF,TRBJ2-1,-,-,TRBV30
TGTGCCAGTAGTATAGGGACGGGACAGGGGAACACTGAAGCTTTCTTT,CASSIGTGQGNTEAFF,TRBJ1-1,TRBD1,once,TRBV19
TGTGCCAGCAGCTTTCGACCTGGACATCCCTCCGCGTTTGCCACCTTC,CASSFRPGHPSAFATF,TRBJ1-2,-,once,TRBV3-1/TRBV3-2
TGTGCTACATACGACGGGACAGGGGCTGGAAACACCATATATTTT,CATYDGTGAGNTIYF,TRBJ1-3,TRBD1,once,TRBV19
TGTGCTAGTGGTTTGGAGGTATCCACTGAAGCTTTCTTT,CASGLEVSTEAFF,TRBJ1-1,-,-,TRBV12-5
TGTGCCAGCAGCACAGGGAATCGGGACACTGAAGCTTTCTTT,CASSTGNRDTEAFF,TRBJ1-1,-,large,TRBV7-9
TGCGCCAGCAGCTTAACCGCCCTCGGAGCAAACACCGGGGAGCTGTTTTTT,CASSLTALGANTGELFF,TRBJ2-2,-,-,TRBV5-1
TGTGCCAGCAGCCCTTACGGGACAGTAACTGAAGCTTTCTTT,CASSPYGTVTEAFF,TRBJ1-1,TRBD1,-,TRBV3-1/TRBV3-2
TGTGCCAGCAGCCAGGACAGTTATTCACCCCTCCACTTT,CASSQDSYSPLHF,TRBJ1-6,-,-,TRBV7-7
TGTGCCTGGAGTTACAGCGGCGGCAATCAGCCCCAGCATTTT,CAWSYSGGNQPQHF,TRBJ1-5,-,-,TRBV30
TGTGCCAGCTCACCCGTAGCGGGCAATGAGCAGTTCTTC,CASSPVAGNEQFF,TRBJ2-1,TRBD2,-,TRBV18
TGTGCCAGCAGCGTAGGACAGGGGATTGCGGAGGGAAACACCATATATTTT,CASSVGQGIAEGNTIYF,TRBJ1-3,TRBD1,-,TRBV5-4
TGTGCTAGCAGCTTAGCGAAAGGGGGGGAAGCTTTCTTT,CASSLAKGGEAFF,TRBJ1-1,-,-,TRBV7-7
TGTGCCAGCAGCCGACAGGGCGAGGACACTGAAGCTTTCTTT,CASSRQGEDTEAFF,TRBJ1-1,TRBD1,-,TRBV5-4
TGTGCCAGCAGCGGACAACAGGGCTACAATGAGCAGTTCTTC,CASSGQQGYNEQFF,TRBJ2-1,-,-,TRBV7-2
TGTGCCAGCAACCCGTCGAGCGTTGGTAATTCACCCCTCCACTTT,CASNPSSVGNSPLHF,TRBJ1-6,-,-,TRBV2
TGCAGTGCTAGTACGGGGGTTAATGGCTACACCTTC,CSASTGVNGYTF,TRBJ1-2,-,-,TRBV20-1
TGTGCCAGCAGTTCCGGACAGGGGGGAAATGTCGCCGGGGAGCTGTTTTTT,CASSSGQGGNVAGELFF,TRBJ2-2,TRBD1,once,TRBV7-9